This T cell receptor beta chain was observed in a study of graft-versus-host responses after intestinal transplantation (dated by TCRdb to 2020 to 2022). About the study as a whole: Recipients received multivisceral, liver-intestinal, or isolated intestinal transplants. Every recipient was given anti-thymocyte globulin induction, followed by around three years of maintenance tacrolimus and steroids. After intestinal transplantation, graft-versus-host and host-versus-graft alloreactive T cell clones were followed in the graft, circulation and bone marrow using bulk TCR-beta CDR3 sequencing. Alloreactive clones were identified by sequencing pre-transplant mixed lymphocyte reaction products and comparing them with unstimulated pre-transplant donor and recipient T cells. The cohort enrolled 20 to 30 intestinal transplant recipients, one of whom was a retransplant, and a few patients without pretransplant specimens were excluded. Donor T cell macrochimerism was defined as a peak of at least 4% donor T cells among recipient peripheral blood mononuclear cells. Samples from a few later patients were sequenced in-house on an Illumina MiSeq with MiXCR processing rather than by the commercial service.

Regarding this clone: It has no known antigen specificity. The sample holds no much larger clone one base away, and base qualities are not on file.

The research as a whole found: GvH clones were detected in recipient bone marrow, and some appeared earlier in ileal mucosa or blood, consistent with an intestinal mucosal origin. Patients with donor T cell macrochimerism had high GvH to HvG T cell clonal ratios in their allografts. Early after transplant, peak levels of circulating GvH clones were found to be associated with declines in HvG clones. The conclusions were limited by the relatively low number and heterogeneity of the intestinal transplant patients.

Reading the label with the study, this specimen's time point is: cells obtained before transplantation from donor or recipient. CD3+CD4+ and CD3+CD8+ populations were FACS-sorted from unstimulated pre-transplant donor and recipient cells taken from spleen or lymph nodes. The V end gives up 8 bases and the J end 0 bases, leaving 16 bases in the junction not matched to a gene. Inclusive of the bounding cysteine and phenylalanine, the CDR3 is 19 residues long. CDR3 DNA only is kept here, 57 bases in frame from base 1. The germline V gene provides CDR1 SNHLY and CDR2 FYNNEI. Library preparation was by the immunoSEQ multiplex PCR assay. In most patients, genomic DNA was isolated using the Qiagen DNeasy Blood and Tissue Kit and sent frozen to Adaptive Biotechnologies for TCR sequencing. For most patients, genomic DNA was subjected to high-throughput TCR-beta CDR3 sequencing by Adaptive Biotechnologies. On the authors' methods: TCR sequencing data for roughly 18 patients were retrieved from Adaptive's ImmunoSEQ software; a few other patients were processed with MiXCR and VDJtools. CD4 versus CD8 sorting errors were corrected by removing sequences found in both subsets at a frequency ratio below 5:1. CDR3 nucleotide sequences shared by donor and recipient were removed because the origin of these sequences could not be assigned. Alloreactive clones required at least 2-fold expansion over unstimulated cells and minimum CFSE-low frequency of 0.002% (template counts) or 0.001% (read counts). Clones detected in sequenced pre-transplant spleen, lymph node, or MLR CFSE-low populations of the donor or recipient were defined as mappable. The cumulative frequency of alloreactive clones was calculated as a percentage of all sequences, weighted by copy number. This immuneACCESS table, as held by TCRdb, lists in-frame sequences with V and J called but not all clones. Of the missing ones, under half trace to an unresolved V gene in checked studies; the others have no known cause. Clonal size and the V and J genes are those of that table, whereas D and trimming came from the DNA. Across this sample there are some 110,000 clones, with approximately 90% seen only once. 0.23% of the sample is held by the ten biggest clonotypes.

The rearranged chain carries TRBV2 and TRBJ2-3; the junction holds 11 bases that match TRBD2. This specimen consisted of unstimulated CD4+ T cells sorted from spleen or lymph node cells, obtained before transplant. The receptor was derived from a human donor who was the organ donor for an intestinal transplant. The DNA reads as follows: TGTGCCAGCTCCACTTTTGGGACTAGCGGTCCCTCTAGCACAGATACGCAGTATTTT. Its protein reads: CASSTFGTSGPSSTDTQYF.